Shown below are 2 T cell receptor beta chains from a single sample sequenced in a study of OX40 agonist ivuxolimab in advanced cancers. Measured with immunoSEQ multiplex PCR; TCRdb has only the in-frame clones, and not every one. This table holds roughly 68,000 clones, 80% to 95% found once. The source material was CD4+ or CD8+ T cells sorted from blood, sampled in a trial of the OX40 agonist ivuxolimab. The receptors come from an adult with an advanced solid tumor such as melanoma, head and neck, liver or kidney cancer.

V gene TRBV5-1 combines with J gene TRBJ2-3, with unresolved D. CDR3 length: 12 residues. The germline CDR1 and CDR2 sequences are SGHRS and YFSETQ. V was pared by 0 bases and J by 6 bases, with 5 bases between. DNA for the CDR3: TGCGCCAGCAGCTTGGGGTGGGATACGCAGTATTTT. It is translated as CASSLGWDTQYF.

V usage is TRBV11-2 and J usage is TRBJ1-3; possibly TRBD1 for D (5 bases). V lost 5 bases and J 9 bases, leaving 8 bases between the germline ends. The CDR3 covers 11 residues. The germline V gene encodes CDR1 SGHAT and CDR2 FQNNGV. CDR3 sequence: CASSRGGTIYF. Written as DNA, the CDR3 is TGTGCCAGCAGCCGTGGGGGCACCATATATTTT.